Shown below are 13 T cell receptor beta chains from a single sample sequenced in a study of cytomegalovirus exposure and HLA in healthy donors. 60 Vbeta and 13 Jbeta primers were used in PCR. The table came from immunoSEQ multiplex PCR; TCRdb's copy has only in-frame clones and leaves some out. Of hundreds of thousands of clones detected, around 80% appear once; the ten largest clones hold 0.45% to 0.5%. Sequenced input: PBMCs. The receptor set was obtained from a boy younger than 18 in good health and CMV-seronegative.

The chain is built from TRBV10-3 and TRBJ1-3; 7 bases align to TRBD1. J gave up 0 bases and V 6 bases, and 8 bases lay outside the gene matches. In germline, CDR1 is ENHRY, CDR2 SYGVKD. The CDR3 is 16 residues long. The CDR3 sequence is CAIRDWDSLSGNTIYF. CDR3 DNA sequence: TGTGCCATCAGGGATTGGGACAGCCTCTCTGGAAACACCATATATTTT.

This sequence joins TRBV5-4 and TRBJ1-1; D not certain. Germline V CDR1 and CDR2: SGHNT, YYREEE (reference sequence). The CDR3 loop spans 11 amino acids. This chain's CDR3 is CAITENTEAFF. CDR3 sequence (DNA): TGTGCAATTACAGAGAACACTGAAGCTTTCTTT.

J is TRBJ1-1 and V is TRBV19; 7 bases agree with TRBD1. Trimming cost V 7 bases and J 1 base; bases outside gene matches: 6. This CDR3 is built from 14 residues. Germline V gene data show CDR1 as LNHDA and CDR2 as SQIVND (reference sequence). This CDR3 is CASIRTGRNTEAFF. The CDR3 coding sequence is TGTGCCAGTATCCGGACAGGCCGGAACACTGAAGCTTTCTTT.

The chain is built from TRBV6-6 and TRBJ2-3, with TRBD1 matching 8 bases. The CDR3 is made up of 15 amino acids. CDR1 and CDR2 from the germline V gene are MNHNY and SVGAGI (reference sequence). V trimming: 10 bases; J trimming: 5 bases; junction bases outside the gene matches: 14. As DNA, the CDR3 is TGTGCCACTTGGAAGGGGACAGGTGGTAGAGATACGCAGTATTTT. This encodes CATWKGTGGRDTQYF.

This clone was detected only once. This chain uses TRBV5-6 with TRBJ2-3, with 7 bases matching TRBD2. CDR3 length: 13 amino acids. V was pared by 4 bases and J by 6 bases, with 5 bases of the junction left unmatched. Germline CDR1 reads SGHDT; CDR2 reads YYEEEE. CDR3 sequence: CASSRGVGDTQYF. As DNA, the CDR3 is TGTGCCAGCAGCCGGGGGGTGGGGGATACGCAGTATTTT.

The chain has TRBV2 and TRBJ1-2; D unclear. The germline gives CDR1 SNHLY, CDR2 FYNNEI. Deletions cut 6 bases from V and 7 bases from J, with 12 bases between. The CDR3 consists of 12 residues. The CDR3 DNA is TGTGCCAGCAGGATTTTGGGGAGTGGCTACACCTTC. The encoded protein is CASRILGSGYTF.

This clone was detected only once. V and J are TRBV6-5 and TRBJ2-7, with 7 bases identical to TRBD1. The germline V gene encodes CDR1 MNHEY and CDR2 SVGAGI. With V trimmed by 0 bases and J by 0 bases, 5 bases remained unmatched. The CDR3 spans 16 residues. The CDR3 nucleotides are TGTGCCAGCAGTTACTCGACAGGGCAGCGCTCCTACGAGCAGTACTTC. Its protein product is CASSYSTGQRSYEQYF.

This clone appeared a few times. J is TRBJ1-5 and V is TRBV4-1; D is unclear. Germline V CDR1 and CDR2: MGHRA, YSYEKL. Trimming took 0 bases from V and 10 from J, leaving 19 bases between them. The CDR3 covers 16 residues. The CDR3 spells CASSQDPPAAVGPQHF. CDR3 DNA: TGCGCCAGCAGCCAAGACCCCCCGGCGGCTGTTGGACCCCAGCATTTT.

The CDR3, as DNA: TGCAGCGTCGAGGACCTAAGGGGGTGGGGGTATGGCTACACCTTC. Translated: CSVEDLRGWGYGYTF. This rearrangement joins TRBV29-1 to TRBJ1-2; TRBD1 might be the D (6 bases). Germline V gene sequence: CDR1 SQVTM, CDR2 ANQGSEA. V lost 6 bases and J lost 5, with 22 bases in between. The CDR3 runs 15 residues.

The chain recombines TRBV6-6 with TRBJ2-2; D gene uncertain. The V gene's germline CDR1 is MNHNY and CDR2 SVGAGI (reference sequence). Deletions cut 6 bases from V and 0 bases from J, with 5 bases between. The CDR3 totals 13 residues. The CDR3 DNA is TGTGCCAGCAGCGTTCCGAACACCGGGGAGCTGTTTTTT. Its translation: CASSVPNTGELFF.

CDR3 bases: TGCAGCGGATTTTTGGCAAATGAGCAGTTCTTC. Amino acids: CSGFLANEQFF. The chain employs TRBV29-1 and TRBJ2-1; D is undetermined. The germline CDR1 and CDR2 sequences are SQVTM and ANQGSEA. V gave up 7 bases and J gave up 7 bases, with 11 bases separating them. This CDR3 has 11 residues.

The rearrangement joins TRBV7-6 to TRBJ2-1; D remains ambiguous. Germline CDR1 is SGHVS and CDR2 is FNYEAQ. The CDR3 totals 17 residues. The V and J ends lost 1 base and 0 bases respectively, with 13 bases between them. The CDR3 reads CASSLVLAESSYNEQFF. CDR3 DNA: TGTGCCAGCAGCTTAGTGCTCGCGGAGAGCTCCTACAATGAGCAGTTCTTC.

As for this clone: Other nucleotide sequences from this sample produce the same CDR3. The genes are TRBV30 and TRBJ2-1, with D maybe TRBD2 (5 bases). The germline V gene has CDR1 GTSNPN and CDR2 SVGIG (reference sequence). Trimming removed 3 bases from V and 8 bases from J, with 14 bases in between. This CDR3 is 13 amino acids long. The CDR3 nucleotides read TGTGCCTGGAGCCTGGGCTTGCGGGATGAGCAGTTCTTC. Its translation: CAWSLGLRDEQFF.